This passage covers 15 T cell receptor beta chains from one sample sequenced in a study of cytomegalovirus exposure and HLA in healthy donors. PCR amplification relied on 60 Vbeta primers (plus 13 Jbeta primers). TCRdb keeps only in-frame clones here, not all; method: immunoSEQ multiplex PCR. The sample holds under 95,000 clones. The sample taken for sequencing was PBMCs. Receptors were obtained from a man between 18 and 29 years old in good health and CMV-seropositive.

The rearrangement joins TRBV6-1 to TRBJ1-1, with D unresolved. Germline CDR1 and CDR2: MNHNS and SASEGT. The CDR3 is 13 residues long. Trimming removed 5 bases at V and 2 bases at J, with 9 bases between. The CDR3 DNA sequence: TGTGCCAGCAGTCATCAGTCCAACACTGAAGCTTTCTTT. Translation gives CASSHQSNTEAFF.

The rearrangement uses TRBV29-1 and TRBJ2-6; D is undetermined. The CDR3 loop spans 16 amino acids. From germline, CDR1 is SQVTM and CDR2 ANQGSEA. V was cut by 4 bases and J by 0 bases, with 13 bases left in between. This CDR3 reads CSVGKSVSSGANVLTF. The CDR3 coding sequence is TGCAGCGTTGGTAAATCGGTTAGCTCTGGGGCCAACGTCCTGACTTTC.

V is TRBV27 and J is TRBJ2-7; 8 bases agree with TRBD1. The CDR3 loop spans 14 amino acids. J lost 3 bases, V lost 6 bases, and 7 bases had no gene match. Germline CDR1 reads MNHEY; CDR2 reads SMNVEV (reference sequence). Here the CDR3 reads CASRAGGFRYEQYF. The CDR3 nucleotides are TGTGCCAGCAGGGCAGGGGGCTTTCGCTACGAGCAGTACTTC.

The rearrangement uses TRBV5-5 and TRBJ2-3, with 10 bases matching TRBD2. The germline V gene encodes CDR1 SGHKS and CDR2 YYEKEE (reference sequence). Germline trimming cut 2 bases from V and 7 bases from J; bases unmatched to any gene: 7. The length of the CDR3 is 15 residues. The CDR3 region is CASSFVPSGSYTQYF. In DNA form, the CDR3 reads TGTGCCAGCAGCTTCGTACCTAGCGGGAGTTATACGCAGTATTTT.

The CDR3 region is CASMRGQIQYF. CDR3 DNA: TGTGCCAGCATGAGAGGTCAAATTCAGTACTTC. The chain links TRBV6-1 to TRBJ2-4; D is undetermined. The germline CDR1 and CDR2 sequences are MNHNS and SASEGT. V gave up 7 bases and J gave up 10 bases, with 11 bases separating them. The CDR3 is made up of 11 amino acids.

The V and J genes are TRBV9 and TRBJ1-2, with 8 bases matching TRBD1. Trimming removed 1 base from V and 2 bases from J; junction bases left unmatched: 1. The V gene's germline CDR1 is SGDLS and CDR2 YYNGEE. The CDR3 sequence is 14 residues long. The CDR3 DNA sequence: TGTGCCAGCAGCGTATCAGGGGGCAACTATGGCTACACCTTC. This translates into CASSVSGGNYGYTF.

The gene calls are TRBV7-3 and TRBJ1-1; a weak D match, TRBD1 (6 bases). Germline lookup yields CDR1 SGHTA and CDR2 FQGTGA. This CDR3 spans 14 amino acids. V was trimmed by 2 bases and J by 4 bases, leaving 11 bases between them. The CDR3 here is CASSLQGRFTEAFF. The CDR3 bases are TGTGCCAGCAGCTTACAGGGGCGATTCACTGAAGCTTTCTTT.

This chain joins TRBV10-3 and TRBJ2-7; possibly TRBD2 for D (6 bases). Deletions cut 4 bases from V and 0 bases from J, with 10 bases between. This CDR3 is 14 amino acids long. CDR1 is ENHRY and CDR2 is SYGVKD in the germline V gene. CDR3 DNA sequence: TGTGCCATCAGTGGGGGGGAAAACTCCTACGAGCAGTACTTC. Its protein product is CAISGGENSYEQYF.

This chain joins TRBV5-6 and TRBJ2-7; TRBD2 is a possible D gene (6 bases). In germline, CDR1 is SGHDT, CDR2 YYEEEE. V was shortened by 0 bases and J by 3 bases, with 7 bases between the two germline ends. The CDR3 is 13 residues long. Here the CDR3 DNA reads TGTGCCAGCAGCTTGGGGGGGGTCTACGAGCAGTACTTC. As protein: CASSLGGVYEQYF.

The rearrangement uses TRBV28 and TRBJ1-1, with 7 bases fitting TRBD1. The CDR3 is 14 residues long. Germline CDR1 and CDR2: MDHEN and SYDVKM. Trimming took 6 bases from V and 7 from J; bases not matched to a gene: 11. The CDR3 loop reads CASSPFRDSHEAFF. DNA for the CDR3: TGTGCCAGCAGCCCTTTCCGGGACAGTCATGAAGCTTTCTTT.

The chain joins TRBV4-1 to TRBJ2-2; TRBD1 might be the D (5 bases). Germline loops: CDR1 MGHRA, CDR2 YSYEKL. CDR3 length equals 15 residues. With 10 bases removed from V and 0 bases from J, the gap between germline ends came to 15 bases. The CDR3 loop reads CATTMDTTNTGELFF. The CDR3 DNA reads as TGCGCCACAACCATGGACACAACGAACACCGGGGAGCTGTTTTTT.

The chain has TRBV29-1 and TRBJ2-7; D perhaps matches TRBD2 (6 bases). With 6 bases removed from V and 1 base from J, the gap between germline ends came to 19 bases. This CDR3 has 15 amino acids. Germline V gene sequence: CDR1 SQVTM, CDR2 ANQGSEA. CDR3 sequence reads: CSVGGTASLSYEQYF. The CDR3 bases are TGCAGCGTGGGTGGGACTGCTTCTCTTTCCTACGAGCAGTACTTC.

V and J are TRBV2 and TRBJ1-2; 8 positions match TRBD1. The CDR3 contains 12 residues. The V segment lost 6 bases and the J segment 10 bases; nucleotides outside the gene matches: 7. Germline V gene sequence: CDR1 SNHLY, CDR2 FYNNEI. The CDR3 reads CASRGTGEDYTF. Written as DNA, the CDR3 is TGTGCCAGCAGAGGGACAGGTGAAGACTACACCTTC.

The V and J genes are TRBV4-1 and TRBJ1-5, with D perhaps matching TRBD1 (6 bases). The germline V and J ends were trimmed by 4 bases and 2 bases, with 18 bases remaining between them. The CDR3 is 17 residues long. Germline lookup yields CDR1 MGHRA and CDR2 YSYEKL. CDR3 DNA: TGCGCCAGCAGCCGGGAAGGAGGTAGACAGGGCAATCAGCCCCAGCATTTT. Translating it yields CASSREGGRQGNQPQHF.

The V and J genes are TRBV4-1 and TRBJ1-2, with 8 bases lining up with TRBD1. The CDR3 covers 16 residues. The ends lost 0 bases at V and 3 bases at J; junction bases unmatched: 6. Looked up from germline, CDR1 is MGHRA and CDR2 is YSYEKL. This chain's CDR3 is CASSQDPAGGDYGYTF. DNA of the CDR3: TGCGCCAGCAGCCAAGATCCGGCAGGGGGCGACTATGGCTACACCTTC.